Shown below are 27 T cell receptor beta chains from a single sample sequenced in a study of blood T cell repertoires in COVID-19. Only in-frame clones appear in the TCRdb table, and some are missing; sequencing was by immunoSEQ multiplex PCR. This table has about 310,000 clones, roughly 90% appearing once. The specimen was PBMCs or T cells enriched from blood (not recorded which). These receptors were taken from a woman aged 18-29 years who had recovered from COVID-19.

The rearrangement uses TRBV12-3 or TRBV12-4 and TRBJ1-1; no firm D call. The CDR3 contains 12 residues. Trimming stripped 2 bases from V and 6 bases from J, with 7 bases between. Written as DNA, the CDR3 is TGTGCCAGCAGTTTATTGCGCTCTGAAGCTTTCTTT. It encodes CASSLLRSEAFF.

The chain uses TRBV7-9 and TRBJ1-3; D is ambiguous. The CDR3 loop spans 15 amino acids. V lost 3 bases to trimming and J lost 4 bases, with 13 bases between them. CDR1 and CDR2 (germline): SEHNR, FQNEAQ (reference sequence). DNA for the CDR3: TGTGCCAGCAGCTTCTTAGACTTTGCCGGAAACACCATATATTTT. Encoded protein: CASSFLDFAGNTIYF.

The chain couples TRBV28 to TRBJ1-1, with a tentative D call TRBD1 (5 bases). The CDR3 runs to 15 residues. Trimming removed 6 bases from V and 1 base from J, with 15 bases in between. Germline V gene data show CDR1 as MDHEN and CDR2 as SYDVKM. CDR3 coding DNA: TGTGCCAGCAGGTATTCAGGGCTGGAGAACACTGAAGCTTTCTTT. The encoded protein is CASRYSGLENTEAFF.

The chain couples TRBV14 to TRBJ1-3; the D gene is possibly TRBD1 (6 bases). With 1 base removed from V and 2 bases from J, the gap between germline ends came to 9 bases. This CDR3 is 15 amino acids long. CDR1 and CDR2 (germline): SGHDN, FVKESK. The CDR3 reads CASSQGRGPGNTIYF. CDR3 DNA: TGTGCCAGCAGCCAAGGGCGGGGGCCTGGAAACACCATATATTTT. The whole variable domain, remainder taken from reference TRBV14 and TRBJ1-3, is EAGVTQFPSHSVIEKGQTVTLRCDPISGHDNLYWYRRVMGKEIKFLLHFVKESKQDESGMPNNRFLAERTGGTYSTLKVQPAELEDSGVYFCASSQGRGPGNTIYFGEGSWLTVV.

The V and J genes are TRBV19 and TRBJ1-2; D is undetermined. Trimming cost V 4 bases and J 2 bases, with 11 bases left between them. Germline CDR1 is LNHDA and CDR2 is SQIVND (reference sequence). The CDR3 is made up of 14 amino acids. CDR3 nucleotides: TGTGCCAGTAGTACCGGGGTCGGCAACTATGGCTACACCTTC. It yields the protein CASSTGVGNYGYTF.

CDR3 amino acids: CASSQDPAPREQYF. The CDR3 DNA reads as TGTGCCAGCAGCCAAGACCCCGCCCCGCGCGAGCAGTACTTC. This chain uses TRBV3-1 (or the pseudogene TRBV3-2) with TRBJ2-7; D gene unclear. V lost 0 bases and J 6 bases, leaving 12 bases between the germline ends. The CDR3 has 14 amino acids. In germline, CDR1 is LGHDT, CDR2 YNNKEL (reference sequence).

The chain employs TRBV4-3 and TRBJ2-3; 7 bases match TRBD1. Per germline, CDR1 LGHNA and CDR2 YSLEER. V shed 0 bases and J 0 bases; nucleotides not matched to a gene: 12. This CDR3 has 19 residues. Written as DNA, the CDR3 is TGCGCCAGCAGCCAAGAAAGCACAGGGGAAGCTCCGAGCACAGATACGCAGTATTTT. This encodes CASSQESTGEAPSTDTQYF.

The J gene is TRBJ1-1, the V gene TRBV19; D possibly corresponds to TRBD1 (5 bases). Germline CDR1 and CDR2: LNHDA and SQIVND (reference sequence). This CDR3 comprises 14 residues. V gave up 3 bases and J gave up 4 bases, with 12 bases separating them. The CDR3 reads CASSISAGPTEAFF. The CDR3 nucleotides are TGTGCCAGTAGTATTTCGGCAGGGCCCACTGAAGCTTTCTTT.

DNA of the CDR3: TGTGCCACCAGTGATTATGGGCCCAGGGCGGGGGAGCTGTTTTTT. It is translated as CATSDYGPRAGELFF. The chain employs TRBV24-1 and TRBJ2-2; D is perhaps TRBD1 (5 bases). The CDR3 is 15 amino acids. CDR1 and CDR2 from the germline V gene are KGHDR and SFDVKD. V was clipped by 2 bases and J by 8 bases, with 14 bases between them.

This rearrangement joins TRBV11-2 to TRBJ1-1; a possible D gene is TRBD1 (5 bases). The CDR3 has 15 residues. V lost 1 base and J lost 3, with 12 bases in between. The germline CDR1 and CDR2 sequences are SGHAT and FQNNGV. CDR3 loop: CASSLAAREDTEAFF. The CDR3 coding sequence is TGTGCCAGCAGCTTAGCGGCCAGGGAGGACACTGAAGCTTTCTTT. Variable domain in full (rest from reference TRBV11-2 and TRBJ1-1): EAGVAQSPRYKIIEKRQSVAFWCNPISGHATLYWYQQILGQGPKLLIQFQNNGVVDDSQLPKDRFSAERLKGVDSTLKIQPAKLEDSAVYLCASSLAAREDTEAFFGQGTRLTVV.

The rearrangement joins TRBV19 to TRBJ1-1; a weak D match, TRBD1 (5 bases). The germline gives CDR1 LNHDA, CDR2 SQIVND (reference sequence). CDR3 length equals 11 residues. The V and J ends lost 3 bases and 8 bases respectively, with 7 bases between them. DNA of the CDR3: TGTGCCAGTAGTATGAACAGGGAAGCTTTCTTT. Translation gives CASSMNREAFF. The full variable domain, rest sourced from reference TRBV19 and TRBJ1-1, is DGGITQSPKYLFRKEGQNVTLSCEQNLNHDAMYWYRQDPGQGLRLIYYSQIVNDFQKGDIAEGYSVSREKKESFPLTVTSAQKNPTAFYLCASSMNREAFFGQGTRLTVV.

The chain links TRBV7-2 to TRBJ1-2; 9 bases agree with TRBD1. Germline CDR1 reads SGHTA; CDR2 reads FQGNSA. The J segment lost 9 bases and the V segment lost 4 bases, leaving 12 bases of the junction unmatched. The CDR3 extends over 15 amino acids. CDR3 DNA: TGTGCCAGCAGCTCACCCGGGACAGGGATGAGTCGCTACACCTTC. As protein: CASSSPGTGMSRYTF.

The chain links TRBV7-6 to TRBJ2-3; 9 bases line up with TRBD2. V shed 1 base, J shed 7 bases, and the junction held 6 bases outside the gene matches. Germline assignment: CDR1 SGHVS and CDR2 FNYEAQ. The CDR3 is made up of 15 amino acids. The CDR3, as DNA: TGTGCCAGCAGCTTAGTGGCGGGGGGGCCCAATACGCAGTATTTT. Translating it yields CASSLVAGGPNTQYF. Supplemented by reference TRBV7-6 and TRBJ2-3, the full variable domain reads GAGVSQSPRYKVTKRGQDVALRCDPISGHVSLYWYRQALGQGPEFLTYFNYEAQQDKSGLPNDRFSAERPEGSISTLTIQRTEQRDSAMYRCASSLVAGGPNTQYFGPGTRLTVL.

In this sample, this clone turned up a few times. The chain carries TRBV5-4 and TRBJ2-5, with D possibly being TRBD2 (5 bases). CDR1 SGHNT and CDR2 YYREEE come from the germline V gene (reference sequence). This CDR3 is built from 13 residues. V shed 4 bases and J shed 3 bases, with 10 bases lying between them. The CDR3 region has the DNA TGTGCCAGCAGCCCTGGGAGTGAAGAGACCCAGTACTTC. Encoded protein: CASSPGSEETQYF.

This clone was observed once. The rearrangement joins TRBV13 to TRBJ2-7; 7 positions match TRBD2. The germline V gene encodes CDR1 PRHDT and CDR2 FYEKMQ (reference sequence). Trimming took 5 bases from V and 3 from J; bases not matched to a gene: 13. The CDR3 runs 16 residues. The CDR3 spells CASSPPRGGLNYEQYF. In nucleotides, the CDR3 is TGTGCCAGCAGCCCCCCCCGCGGGGGACTCAACTACGAGCAGTACTTC.

The CDR3 DNA reads TGTGCCAGCAGCCGCCGACAGATAGCTAATGAAAAACTGTTTTTT. Amino acids: CASSRRQIANEKLFF. The chain uses TRBV11-2 and TRBJ1-4; D is possibly TRBD1 (5 bases). The CDR3 has 15 amino acids. In germline, CDR1 is SGHAT, CDR2 FQNNGV. Deletions cut 5 bases from V and 3 bases from J, with 13 bases between.

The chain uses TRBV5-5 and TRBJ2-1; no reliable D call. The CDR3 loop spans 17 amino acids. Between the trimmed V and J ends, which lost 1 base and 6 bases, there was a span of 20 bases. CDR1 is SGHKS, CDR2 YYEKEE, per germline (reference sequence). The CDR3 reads CASSLFEEPIEPNEQFF. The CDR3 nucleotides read TGTGCCAGCAGCTTGTTTGAGGAGCCCATCGAGCCCAATGAGCAGTTCTTC.

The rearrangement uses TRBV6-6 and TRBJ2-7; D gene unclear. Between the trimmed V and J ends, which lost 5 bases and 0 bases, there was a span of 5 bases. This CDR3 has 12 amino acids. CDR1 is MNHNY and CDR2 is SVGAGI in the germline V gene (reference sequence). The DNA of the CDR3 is TGTGCCAGCAGTCCATTCTCCTACGAGCAGTACTTC. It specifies CASSPFSYEQYF.

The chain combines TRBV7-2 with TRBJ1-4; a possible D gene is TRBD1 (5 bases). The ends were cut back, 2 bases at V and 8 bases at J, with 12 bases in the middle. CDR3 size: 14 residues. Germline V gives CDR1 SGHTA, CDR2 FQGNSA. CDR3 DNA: TGTGCCAGCAGCTTATCCGGGGGTTTGGAAAAACTGTTTTTT. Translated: CASSLSGGLEKLFF.

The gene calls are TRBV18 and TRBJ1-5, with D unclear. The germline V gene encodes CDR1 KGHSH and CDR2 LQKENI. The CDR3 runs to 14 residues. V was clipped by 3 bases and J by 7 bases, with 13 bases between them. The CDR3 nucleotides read TGTGCCAGCTCACCTGGTGTTGACACCCAGCCCCAGCATTTT. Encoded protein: CASSPGVDTQPQHF.

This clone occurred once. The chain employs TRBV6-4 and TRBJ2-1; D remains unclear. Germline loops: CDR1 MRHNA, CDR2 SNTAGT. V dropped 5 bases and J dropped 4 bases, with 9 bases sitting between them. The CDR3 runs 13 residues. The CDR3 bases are TGTGCCAGCAGTTACCGACTGTACAATGAGCAGTTCTTC. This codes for CASSYRLYNEQFF.

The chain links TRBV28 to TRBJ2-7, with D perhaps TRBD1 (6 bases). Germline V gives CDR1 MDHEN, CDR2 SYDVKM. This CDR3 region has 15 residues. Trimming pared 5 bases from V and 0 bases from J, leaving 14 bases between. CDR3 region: CASSPADSPSYEQYF. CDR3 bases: TGTGCCAGCAGTCCGGCGGACAGTCCCTCCTACGAGCAGTACTTC.

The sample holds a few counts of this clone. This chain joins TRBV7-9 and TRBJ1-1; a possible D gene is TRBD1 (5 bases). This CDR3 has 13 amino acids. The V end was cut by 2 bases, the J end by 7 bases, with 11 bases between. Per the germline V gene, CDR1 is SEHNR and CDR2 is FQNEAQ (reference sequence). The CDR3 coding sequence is TGTGCCAGCAGCTTAACACTCGGGGGTGAAGCTTTCTTT. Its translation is CASSLTLGGEAFF. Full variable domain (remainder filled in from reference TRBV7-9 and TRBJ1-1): DTGVSQNPRHKITKRGQNVTFRCDPISEHNRLYWYRQTLGQGPEFLTYFQNEAQLEKSRLLSDRFSAERPKGSFSTLEIQRTEQGDSAMYLCASSLTLGGEAFFGQGTRLTVV.

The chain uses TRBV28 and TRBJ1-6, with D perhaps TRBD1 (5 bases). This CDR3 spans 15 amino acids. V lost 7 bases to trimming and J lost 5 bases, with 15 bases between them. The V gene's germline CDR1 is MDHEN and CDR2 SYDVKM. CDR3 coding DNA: TGTGCCAGCACCCGCCGGACACTCGATAATTCACCCCTCCACTTT. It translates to CASTRRTLDNSPLHF.

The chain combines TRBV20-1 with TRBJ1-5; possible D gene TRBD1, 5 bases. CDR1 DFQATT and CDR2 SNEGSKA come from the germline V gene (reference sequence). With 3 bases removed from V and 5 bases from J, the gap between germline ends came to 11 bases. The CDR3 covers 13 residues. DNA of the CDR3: TGCAGTGCTAGTACCGGACACTATCAGCCCCAGCATTTT. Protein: CSASTGHYQPQHF.

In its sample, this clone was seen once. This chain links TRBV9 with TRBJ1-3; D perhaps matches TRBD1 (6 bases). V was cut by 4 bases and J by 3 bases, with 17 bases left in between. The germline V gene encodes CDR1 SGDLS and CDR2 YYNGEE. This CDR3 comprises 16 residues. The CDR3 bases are TGTGCCAGCAGCCGTTTACAGGGCTCTCGTGGAAACACCATATATTTT. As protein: CASSRLQGSRGNTIYF. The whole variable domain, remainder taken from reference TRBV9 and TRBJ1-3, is DSGVTQTPKHLITATGQRVTLRCSPRSGDLSVYWYQQSLDQGLQFLIQYYNGEERAKGNILERFSAQQFPDLHSELNLSSLELGDSALYFCASSRLQGSRGNTIYFGEGSWLTVV.

The CDR3 nucleotides read TGTGCCAGCAGCCGTACTAGCTCCTACGAGCAGTACTTC. This encodes CASSRTSSYEQYF. V gene TRBV12-3 or TRBV12-4 combines with J gene TRBJ2-7, with D possibly TRBD2 on 5 matching bases. Trimming took 6 bases from V and 0 from J, leaving 9 bases between them. The CDR3 has 13 amino acids.